The TCR beta chain under discussion was sequenced for a study of Graves' ophthalmopathy and Graves' hyperthyroidism. Excluded: other autoimmune disease, uncontrolled infection, pregnancy or lactation. A roughly 9.7 ml volume of fresh peripheral blood provided the PBMCs. Broader study findings: With a specificity of roughly 72% and a sensitivity of roughly 71%, the model predicted ophthalmopathy progression.

TCR beta CDR3 regions were amplified from RNA transcripts. HTBI-primed RT-PCR formed the first round, and a multiplex PCR formed the second. TCRdb re-called the multiplex PCR reads through MiXCR, storing one row per CDR3 protein. Seen here are about 700,000 distinct CDR3 sequences, roughly 41% observed once, and the top ten hold 3% to 3.5%. About this clonotype itself: Its antigen is unidentified.

Sequencing was performed on peripheral blood. The sequence was obtained from an adult man with Graves' ophthalmopathy.

The chain's CDR3 is CASSMPRANSPLHF. The CDR3 DNA sequence: TGTGCCAGTAGTATGCCGAGAGCTAATTCACCCCTCCACTTT. V gene TRBV19 combines with J gene TRBJ1-6; no clear D. Germline-derived CDR1 and CDR2 are LNHDA and SQIVND (reference sequence). CDR3 length: 14 amino acids. The ends were cut back, 3 bases at V and 6 bases at J, with 9 bases in the middle.